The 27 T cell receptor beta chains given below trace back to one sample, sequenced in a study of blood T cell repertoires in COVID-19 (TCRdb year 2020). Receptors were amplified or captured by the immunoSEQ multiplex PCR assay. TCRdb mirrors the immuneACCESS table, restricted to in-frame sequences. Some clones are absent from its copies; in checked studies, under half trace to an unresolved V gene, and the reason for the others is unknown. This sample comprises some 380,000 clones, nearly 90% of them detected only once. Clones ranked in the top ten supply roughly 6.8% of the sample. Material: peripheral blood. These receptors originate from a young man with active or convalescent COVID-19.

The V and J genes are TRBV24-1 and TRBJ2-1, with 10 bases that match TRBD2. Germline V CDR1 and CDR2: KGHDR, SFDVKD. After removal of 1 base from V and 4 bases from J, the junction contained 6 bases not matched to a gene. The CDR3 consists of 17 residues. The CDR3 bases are TGTGCCACCAGTGATTTACGGACTAGCGGAGGATACAATGAGCAGTTCTTC. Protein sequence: CATSDLRTSGGYNEQFF.

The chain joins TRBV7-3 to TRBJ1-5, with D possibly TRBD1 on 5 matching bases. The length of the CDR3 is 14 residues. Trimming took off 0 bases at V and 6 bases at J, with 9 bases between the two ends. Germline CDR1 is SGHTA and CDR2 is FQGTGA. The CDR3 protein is CASSLTGAAQPQHF. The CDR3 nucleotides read TGTGCCAGCAGCTTAACAGGGGCGGCTCAGCCCCAGCATTTT. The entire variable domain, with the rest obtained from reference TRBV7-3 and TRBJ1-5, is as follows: GAGVSQTPSNKVTEKGKYVELRCDPISGHTALYWYRQSLGQGPEFLIYFQGTGAADDSGLPNDRFFAVRPEGSVSTLKIQRTERGDSAVYLCASSLTGAAQPQHFGDGTRLSIL.

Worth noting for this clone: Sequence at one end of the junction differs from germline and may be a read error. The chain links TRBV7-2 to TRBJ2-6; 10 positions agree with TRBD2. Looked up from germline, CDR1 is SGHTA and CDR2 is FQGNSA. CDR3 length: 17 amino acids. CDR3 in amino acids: CASSLETSGAGANVLTF. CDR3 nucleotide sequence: TGTGCCAGCAGCTTAGAAACTAGCGGGGCTGGGGCCAACGTGCTGACTTTC. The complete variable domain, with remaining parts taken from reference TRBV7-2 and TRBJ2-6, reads GAGVSQSPSNKVTEKGKDVELRCDPISGHTALYWYRQSLGQGLEFLIYFQGNSAPDKSGLPSDRFSAERTGGSVSTLTIQRTQQEDSAVYLCASSLETSGAGANVLTFGAGSRLTVL.

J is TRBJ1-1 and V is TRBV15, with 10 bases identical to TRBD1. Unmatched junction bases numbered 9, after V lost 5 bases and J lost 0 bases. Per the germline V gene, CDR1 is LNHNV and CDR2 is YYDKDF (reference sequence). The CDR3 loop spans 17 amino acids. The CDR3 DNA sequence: TGTGCCACCAGCGTGGGACAGGGGACCCCCATGAACACTGAAGCTTTCTTT. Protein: CATSVGQGTPMNTEAFF.

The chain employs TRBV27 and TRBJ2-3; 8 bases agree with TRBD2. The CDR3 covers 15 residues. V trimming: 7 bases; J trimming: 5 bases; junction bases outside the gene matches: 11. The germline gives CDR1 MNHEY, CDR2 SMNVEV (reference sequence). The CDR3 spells CASTPQRESRDTQYF. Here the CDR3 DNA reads TGTGCCAGCACCCCCCAGCGGGAGTCGAGAGATACGCAGTATTTT.

In DNA form, the CDR3 reads TGTGCCAGTAGTTCAAATAACAGGGGGAGGTCTGGCTACGAGCAGTACTTC. Translated: CASSSNNRGRSGYEQYF. The V and J genes are TRBV19 and TRBJ2-7; 8 nucleotides agree with TRBD1. CDR1 is LNHDA, CDR2 SQIVND, per germline (reference sequence). This CDR3 spans 17 amino acids. The trim removed 5 bases at V and 3 bases at J, leaving 15 bases unmatched.

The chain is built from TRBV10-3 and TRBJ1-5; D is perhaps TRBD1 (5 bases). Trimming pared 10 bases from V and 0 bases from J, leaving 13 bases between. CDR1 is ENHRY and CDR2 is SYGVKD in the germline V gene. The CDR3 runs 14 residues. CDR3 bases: TGTGCCACAAAAGGTACAGGTAGCAATCAGCCCCAGCATTTT. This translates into CATKGTGSNQPQHF.

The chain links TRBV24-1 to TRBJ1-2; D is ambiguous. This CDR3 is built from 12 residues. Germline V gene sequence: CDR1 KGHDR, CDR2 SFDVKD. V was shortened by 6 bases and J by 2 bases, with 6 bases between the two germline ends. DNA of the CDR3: TGTGCCACCAGTCTGGGCAACTATGGCTACACCTTC. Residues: CATSLGNYGYTF.

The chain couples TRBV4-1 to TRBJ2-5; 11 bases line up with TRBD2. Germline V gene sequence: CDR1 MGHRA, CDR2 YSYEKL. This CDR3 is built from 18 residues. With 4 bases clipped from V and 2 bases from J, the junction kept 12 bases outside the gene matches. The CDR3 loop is CASSRAHGLAGGQETQYF. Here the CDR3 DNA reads TGCGCCAGCAGCCGGGCCCACGGATTAGCGGGGGGGCAAGAGACCCAGTACTTC.

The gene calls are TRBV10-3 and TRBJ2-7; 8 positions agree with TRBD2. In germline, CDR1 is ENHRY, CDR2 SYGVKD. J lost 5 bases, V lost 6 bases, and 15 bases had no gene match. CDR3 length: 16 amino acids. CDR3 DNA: TGTGCCATCAGGAAGGAGCGGGAGAGTCCCACCCACGAGCAGTACTTC. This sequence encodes CAIRKERESPTHEQYF.

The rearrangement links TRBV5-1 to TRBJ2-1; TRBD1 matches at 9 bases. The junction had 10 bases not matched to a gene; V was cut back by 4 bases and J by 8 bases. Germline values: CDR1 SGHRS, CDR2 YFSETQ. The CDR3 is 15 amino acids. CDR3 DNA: TGCGCCAGCAGCCCCGGGACAGGGTCATCCCATGAGCAGTTCTTC. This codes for CASSPGTGSSHEQFF.

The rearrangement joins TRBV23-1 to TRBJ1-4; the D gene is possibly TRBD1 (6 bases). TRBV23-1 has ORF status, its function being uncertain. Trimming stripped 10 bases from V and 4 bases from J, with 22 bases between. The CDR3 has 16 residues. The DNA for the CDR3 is TGCGCCACCCTCGGTACCGGGGGGCAGGATAATGAAAAACTGTTTTTT. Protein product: CATLGTGGQDNEKLFF.

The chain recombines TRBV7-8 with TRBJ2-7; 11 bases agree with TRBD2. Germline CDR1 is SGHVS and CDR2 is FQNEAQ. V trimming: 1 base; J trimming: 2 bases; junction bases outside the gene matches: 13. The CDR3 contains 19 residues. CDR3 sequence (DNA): TGTGCCAGCAGCTTAGTGGTTAGCGGGGGGGTTCGAAACCCCTACGAGCAGTACTTC. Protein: CASSLVVSGGVRNPYEQYF.

In nucleotides, the CDR3 is TGCGCCAGCAGCCAACAGGCGGGGACCTATGGCTACACCTTC. Protein sequence: CASSQQAGTYGYTF. The gene calls are TRBV4-3 and TRBJ1-2; a weak D match, TRBD1 (5 bases). Germline V gives CDR1 LGHNA, CDR2 YSLEER. The V and J ends lost 2 bases and 4 bases respectively, with 11 bases between them. CDR3 length: 14 amino acids.

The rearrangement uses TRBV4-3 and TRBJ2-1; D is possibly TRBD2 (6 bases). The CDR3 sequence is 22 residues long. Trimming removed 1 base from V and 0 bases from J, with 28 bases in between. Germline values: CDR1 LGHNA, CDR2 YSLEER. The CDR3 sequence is CASSQGAHVGTYRGSSYNEQFF. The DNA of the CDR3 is TGCGCCAGCAGCCAAGGGGCCCACGTCGGGACTTACCGGGGTAGCTCCTACAATGAGCAGTTCTTC.

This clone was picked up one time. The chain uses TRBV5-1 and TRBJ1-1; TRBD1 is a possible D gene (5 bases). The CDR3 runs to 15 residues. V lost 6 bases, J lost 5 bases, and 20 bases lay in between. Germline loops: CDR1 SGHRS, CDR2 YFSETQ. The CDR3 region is CASNLSGQRGTEAFF. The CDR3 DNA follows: TGCGCCAGCAATCTTTCGGGGCAGCGGGGGACTGAAGCTTTCTTT.

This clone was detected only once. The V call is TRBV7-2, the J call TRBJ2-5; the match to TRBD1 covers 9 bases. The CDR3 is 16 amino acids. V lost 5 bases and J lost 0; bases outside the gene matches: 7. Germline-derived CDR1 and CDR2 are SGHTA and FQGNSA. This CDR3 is CASSPWTGANQETQYF. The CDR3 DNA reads TGTGCCAGCAGCCCGTGGACAGGGGCGAACCAAGAGACCCAGTACTTC.

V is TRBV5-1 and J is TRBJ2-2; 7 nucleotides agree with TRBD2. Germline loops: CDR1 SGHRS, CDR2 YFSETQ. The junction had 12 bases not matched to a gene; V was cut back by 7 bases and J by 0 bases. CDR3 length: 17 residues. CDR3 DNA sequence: TGCGCCAGCGGTCCGATGGCGGGAGCCCCGAACACCGGGGAGCTGTTTTTT. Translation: CASGPMAGAPNTGELFF.

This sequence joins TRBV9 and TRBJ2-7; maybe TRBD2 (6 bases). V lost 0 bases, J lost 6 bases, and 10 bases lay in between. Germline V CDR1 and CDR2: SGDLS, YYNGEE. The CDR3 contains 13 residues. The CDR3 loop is CASSVDAGSEQYF. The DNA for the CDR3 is TGTGCCAGCAGCGTAGACGCGGGATCCGAGCAGTACTTC.

The chain's CDR3 is CASSLESIGSSYNEQFF. The CDR3 DNA reads as TGCGCCAGCAGCTTGGAGTCAATTGGGAGCTCCTACAATGAGCAGTTCTTC. J is TRBJ2-1 and V is TRBV5-1; TRBD2 is a possible D gene (5 bases). The ends were cut back, 0 bases at V and 0 bases at J, with 13 bases in the middle. Germline loops: CDR1 SGHRS, CDR2 YFSETQ. The CDR3 has 17 amino acids. Using reference TRBV5-1 and TRBJ2-1 for the parts outside the CDR3, the full variable domain is KAGVTQTPRYLIKTRGQQVTLSCSPISGHRSVSWYQQTPGQGLQFLFEYFSETQRNKGNFPGRFSGRQFSNSRSEMNVSTLELGDSALYLCASSLESIGSSYNEQFFGPGTRLTVL.

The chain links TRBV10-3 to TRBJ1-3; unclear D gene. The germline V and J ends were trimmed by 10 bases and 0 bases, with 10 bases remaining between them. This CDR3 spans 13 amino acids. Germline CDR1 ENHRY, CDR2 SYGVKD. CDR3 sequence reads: CATSVFSGNTIYF. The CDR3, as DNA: TGTGCCACCAGCGTCTTCTCTGGAAACACCATATATTTT.

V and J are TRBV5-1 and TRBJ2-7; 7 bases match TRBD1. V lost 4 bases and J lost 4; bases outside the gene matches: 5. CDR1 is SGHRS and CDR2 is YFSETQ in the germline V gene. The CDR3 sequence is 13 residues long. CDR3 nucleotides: TGCGCCAGCAGCAGGGACAGACAATACGAGCAGTACTTC. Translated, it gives CASSRDRQYEQYF.

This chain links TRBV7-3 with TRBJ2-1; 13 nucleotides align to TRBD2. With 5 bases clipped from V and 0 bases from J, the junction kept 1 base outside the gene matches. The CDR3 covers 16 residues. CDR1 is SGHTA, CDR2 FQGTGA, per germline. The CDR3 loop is CASSRTSGSSYNEQFF. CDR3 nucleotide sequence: TGTGCCAGCAGCCGGACTAGCGGGAGCTCCTACAATGAGCAGTTCTTC.

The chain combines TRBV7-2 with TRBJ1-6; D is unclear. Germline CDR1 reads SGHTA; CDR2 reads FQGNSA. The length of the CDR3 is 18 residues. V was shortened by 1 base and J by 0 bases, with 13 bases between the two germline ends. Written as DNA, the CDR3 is TGTGCCAGCAGCTTAGTCTCAGGCGTGAGCTCCTATAATTCACCCCTCCACTTT. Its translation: CASSLVSGVSSYNSPLHF.

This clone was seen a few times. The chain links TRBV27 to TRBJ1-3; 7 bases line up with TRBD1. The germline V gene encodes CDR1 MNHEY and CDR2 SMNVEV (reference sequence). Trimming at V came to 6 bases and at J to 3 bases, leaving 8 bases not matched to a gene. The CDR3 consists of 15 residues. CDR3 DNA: TGTGCCAGCAGACGGGACCGGGACAGTGGAAACACCATATATTTT. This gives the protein CASRRDRDSGNTIYF.

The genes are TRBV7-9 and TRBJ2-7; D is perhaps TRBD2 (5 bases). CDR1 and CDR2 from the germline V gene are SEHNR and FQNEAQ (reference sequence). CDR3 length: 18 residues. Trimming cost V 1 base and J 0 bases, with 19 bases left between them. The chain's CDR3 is CASSLGVSRAGYSYEQYF. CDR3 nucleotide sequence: TGTGCCAGCAGCTTAGGGGTGTCTCGGGCGGGTTACTCCTACGAGCAGTACTTC.

The CDR3 DNA follows: TGTGCCAGCAGCTTAGGCGACCGGGACACCGGGGAGCTGTTTTTT. As protein: CASSLGDRDTGELFF. This chain uses TRBV11-2 with TRBJ2-2, with D uncertain. Germline values: CDR1 SGHAT, CDR2 FQNNGV. This CDR3 has 15 residues. Trimming took off 1 base at V and 3 bases at J, with 9 bases between the two ends.